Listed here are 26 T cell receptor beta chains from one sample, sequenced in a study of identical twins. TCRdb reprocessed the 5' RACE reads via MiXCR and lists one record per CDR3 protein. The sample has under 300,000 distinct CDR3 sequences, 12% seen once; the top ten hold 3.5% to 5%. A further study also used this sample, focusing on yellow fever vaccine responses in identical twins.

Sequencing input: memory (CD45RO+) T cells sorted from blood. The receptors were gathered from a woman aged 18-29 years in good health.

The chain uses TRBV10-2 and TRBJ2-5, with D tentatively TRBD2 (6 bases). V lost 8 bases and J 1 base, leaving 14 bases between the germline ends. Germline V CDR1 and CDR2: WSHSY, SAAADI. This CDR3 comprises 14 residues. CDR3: CASLKFSGQETQYF. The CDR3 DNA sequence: TGCGCCAGCCTTAAATTTAGCGGCCAAGAGACCCAGTACTTC.

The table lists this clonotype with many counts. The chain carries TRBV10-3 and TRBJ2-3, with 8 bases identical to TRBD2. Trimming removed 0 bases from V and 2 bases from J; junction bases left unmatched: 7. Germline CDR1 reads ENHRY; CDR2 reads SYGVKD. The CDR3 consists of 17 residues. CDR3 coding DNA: TGTGCCATCAGTGAGTCGTGGGCTAGCGGGTACACAGATACGCAGTATTTT. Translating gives CAISESWASGYTDTQYF.

CDR3: CAHEGGRATGEQYF. As DNA, the CDR3 is TGTGCCCATGAGGGGGGCAGGGCAACGGGGGAGCAGTACTTC. The chain couples TRBV12-3 or TRBV12-4 to TRBJ2-7; D is tentatively TRBD1 or TRBD2 (6 bases each). The CDR3 is made up of 14 amino acids. V lost 11 bases and J 7 bases, leaving 24 bases between the germline ends.

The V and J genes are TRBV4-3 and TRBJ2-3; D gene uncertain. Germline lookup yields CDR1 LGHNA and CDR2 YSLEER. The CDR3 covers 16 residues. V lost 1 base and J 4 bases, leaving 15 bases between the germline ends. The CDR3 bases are TGCGCCAGCAGCCAAGTTTGGCCAGCAGCCGCAGATACGCAGTATTTT. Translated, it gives CASSQVWPAAADTQYF.

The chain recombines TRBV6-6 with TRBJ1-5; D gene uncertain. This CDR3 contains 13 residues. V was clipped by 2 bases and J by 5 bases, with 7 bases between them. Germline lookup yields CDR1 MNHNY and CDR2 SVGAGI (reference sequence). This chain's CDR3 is CASSYKEDQPQHF. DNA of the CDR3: TGTGCCAGCAGTTACAAGGAGGATCAGCCCCAGCATTTT.

As DNA, the CDR3 is TGTGCCAGCAGCTTTGACCCCGGAGGCTATGAGCAGTTCTTC. Its protein is CASSFDPGGYEQFF. The rearrangement uses TRBV7-2 and TRBJ2-1, with D tentatively TRBD2 (5 bases). V gave up 3 bases and J gave up 8 bases, with 14 bases separating them. Germline CDR1 reads SGHTA; CDR2 reads FQGNSA. The CDR3 is 14 residues long.

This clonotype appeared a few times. The DNA for the CDR3 is TGTGCCAGTAGTATATTACGGGGGGGTTTAAATGAGCAGTTCTTC. It yields the protein CASSILRGGLNEQFF. V usage is TRBV19 and J usage is TRBJ2-1, with TRBD2 matching over 8 bases. The CDR3 totals 15 residues. The junction had 7 bases not matched to a gene; V was cut back by 2 bases and J by 7 bases. The germline gives CDR1 LNHDA, CDR2 SQIVND (reference sequence).

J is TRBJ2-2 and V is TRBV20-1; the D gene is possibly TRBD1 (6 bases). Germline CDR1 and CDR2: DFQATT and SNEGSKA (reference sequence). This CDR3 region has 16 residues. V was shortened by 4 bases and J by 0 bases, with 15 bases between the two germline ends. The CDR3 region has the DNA TGCAGTGCTAAGGCCCGACAGGACGCGAACACCGGGGAGCTGTTTTTT. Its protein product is CSAKARQDANTGELFF.

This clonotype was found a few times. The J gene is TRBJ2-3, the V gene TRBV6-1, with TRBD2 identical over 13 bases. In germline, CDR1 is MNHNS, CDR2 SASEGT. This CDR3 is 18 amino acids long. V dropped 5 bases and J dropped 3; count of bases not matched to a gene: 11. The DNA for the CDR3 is TGTGCCAGCAGTCGCCGGACTAGCGGGAGAGTGGGTACAGATACGCAGTATTTT. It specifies CASSRRTSGRVGTDTQYF.

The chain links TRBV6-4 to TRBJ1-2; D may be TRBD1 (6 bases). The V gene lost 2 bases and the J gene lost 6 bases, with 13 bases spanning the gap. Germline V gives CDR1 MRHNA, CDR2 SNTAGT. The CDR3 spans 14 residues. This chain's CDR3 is CASSDGGRMDGYTF. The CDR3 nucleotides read TGTGCCAGCAGTGACGGGGGGCGTATGGATGGCTACACCTTC.

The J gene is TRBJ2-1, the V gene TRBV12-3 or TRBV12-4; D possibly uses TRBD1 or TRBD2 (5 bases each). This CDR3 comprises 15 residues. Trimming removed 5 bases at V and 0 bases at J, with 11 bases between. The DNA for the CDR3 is TGTGCCAGCAGTATCGGGACCAGCTCCTACAATGAGCAGTTCTTC. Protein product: CASSIGTSSYNEQFF.

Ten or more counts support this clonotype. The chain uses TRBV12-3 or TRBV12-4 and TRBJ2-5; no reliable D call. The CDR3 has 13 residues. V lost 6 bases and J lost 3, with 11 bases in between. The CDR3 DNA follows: TGTGCCAGCAGACAAGACCAGAAAGAGACCCAGTACTTC. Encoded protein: CASRQDQKETQYF.

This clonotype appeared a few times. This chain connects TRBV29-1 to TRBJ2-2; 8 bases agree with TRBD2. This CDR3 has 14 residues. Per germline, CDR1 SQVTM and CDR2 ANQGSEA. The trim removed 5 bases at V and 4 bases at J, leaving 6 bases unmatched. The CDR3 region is CSVLFLAGTGELFF. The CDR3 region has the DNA TGCAGCGTTTTATTTCTAGCGGGCACCGGGGAGCTGTTTTTT.

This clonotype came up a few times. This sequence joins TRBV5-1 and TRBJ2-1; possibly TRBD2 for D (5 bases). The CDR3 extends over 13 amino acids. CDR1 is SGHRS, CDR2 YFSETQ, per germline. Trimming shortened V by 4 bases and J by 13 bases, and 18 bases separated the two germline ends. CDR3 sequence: CASSHGLDLIQFF. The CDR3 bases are TGCGCCAGCAGCCACGGACTGGATCTCATTCAGTTCTTC.

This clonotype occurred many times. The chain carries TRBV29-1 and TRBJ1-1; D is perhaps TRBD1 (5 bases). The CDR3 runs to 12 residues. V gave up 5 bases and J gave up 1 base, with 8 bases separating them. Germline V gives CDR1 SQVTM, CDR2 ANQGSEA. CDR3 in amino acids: CSVQGANTEAFF. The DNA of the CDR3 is TGCAGCGTTCAGGGCGCGAACACTGAAGCTTTCTTT.

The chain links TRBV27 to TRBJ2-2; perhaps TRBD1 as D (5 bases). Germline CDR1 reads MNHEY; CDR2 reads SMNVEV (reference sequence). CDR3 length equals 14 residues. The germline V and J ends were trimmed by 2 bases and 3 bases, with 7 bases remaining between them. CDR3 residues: CASSLTRDTGELFF. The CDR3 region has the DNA TGTGCCAGCAGTTTAACCAGGGACACCGGGGAGCTGTTTTTT.

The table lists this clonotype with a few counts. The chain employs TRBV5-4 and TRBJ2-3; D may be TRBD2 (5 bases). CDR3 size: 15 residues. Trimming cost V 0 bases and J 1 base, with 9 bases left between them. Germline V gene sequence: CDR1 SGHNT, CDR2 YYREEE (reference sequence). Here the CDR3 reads CASSLAGWGTDTQYF. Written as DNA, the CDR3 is TGTGCCAGCAGCTTGGCGGGGTGGGGCACAGATACGCAGTATTTT.

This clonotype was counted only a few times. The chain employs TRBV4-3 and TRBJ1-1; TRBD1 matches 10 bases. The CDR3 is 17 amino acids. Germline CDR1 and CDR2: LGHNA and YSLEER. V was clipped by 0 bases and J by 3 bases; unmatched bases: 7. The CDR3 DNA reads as TGCGCCAGCAGCCAAGATGGGACCGGGACAGGGGACACTGAAGCTTTCTTT. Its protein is CASSQDGTGTGDTEAFF.

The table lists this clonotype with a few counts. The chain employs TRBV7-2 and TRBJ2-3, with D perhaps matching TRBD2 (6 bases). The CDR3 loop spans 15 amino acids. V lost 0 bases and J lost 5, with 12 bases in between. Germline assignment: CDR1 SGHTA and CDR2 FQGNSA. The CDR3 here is CASSLAVGGGDTQYF. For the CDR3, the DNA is TGTGCCAGCAGCTTAGCCGTGGGGGGTGGAGATACGCAGTATTTT.

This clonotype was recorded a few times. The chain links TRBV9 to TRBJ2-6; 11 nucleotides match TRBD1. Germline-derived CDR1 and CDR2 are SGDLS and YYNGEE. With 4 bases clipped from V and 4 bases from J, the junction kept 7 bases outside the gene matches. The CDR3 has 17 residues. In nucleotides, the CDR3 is TGTGCCAGCAGCATTGGACAGGGGGCGCACGGGGCCAACGTCCTGACTTTC. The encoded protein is CASSIGQGAHGANVLTF.

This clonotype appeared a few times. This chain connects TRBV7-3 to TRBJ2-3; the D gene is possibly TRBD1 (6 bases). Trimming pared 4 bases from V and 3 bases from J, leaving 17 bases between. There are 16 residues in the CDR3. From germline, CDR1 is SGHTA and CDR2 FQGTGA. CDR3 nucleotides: TGTGCCAGCAGCTCTGGGGTAGGGGGAAGAACAGATACGCAGTATTTT. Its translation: CASSSGVGGRTDTQYF.

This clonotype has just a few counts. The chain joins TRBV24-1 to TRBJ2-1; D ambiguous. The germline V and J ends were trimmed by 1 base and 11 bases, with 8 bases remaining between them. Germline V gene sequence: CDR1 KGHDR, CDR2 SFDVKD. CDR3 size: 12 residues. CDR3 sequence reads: CATSDLALKQFF. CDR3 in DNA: TGTGCCACCAGTGATTTAGCACTAAAGCAGTTCTTC.

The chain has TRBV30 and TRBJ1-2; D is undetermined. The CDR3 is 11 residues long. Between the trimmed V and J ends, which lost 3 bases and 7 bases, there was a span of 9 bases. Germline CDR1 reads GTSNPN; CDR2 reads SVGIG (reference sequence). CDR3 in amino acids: CAWRLVVGYTF. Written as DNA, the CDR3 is TGTGCCTGGAGGTTGGTGGTTGGCTACACCTTC.

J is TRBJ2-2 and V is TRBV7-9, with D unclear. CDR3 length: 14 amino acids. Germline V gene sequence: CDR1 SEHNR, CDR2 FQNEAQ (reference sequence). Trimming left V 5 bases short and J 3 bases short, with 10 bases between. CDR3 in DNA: TGTGCCAGCAGCAAGACCGGAGACACCGGGGAGCTGTTTTTT. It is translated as CASSKTGDTGELFF.

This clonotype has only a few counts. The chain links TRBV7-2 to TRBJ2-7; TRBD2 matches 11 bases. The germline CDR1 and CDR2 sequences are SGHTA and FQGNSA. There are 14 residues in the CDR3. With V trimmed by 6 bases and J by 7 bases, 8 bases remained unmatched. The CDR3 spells CASRVAGGTREQYF. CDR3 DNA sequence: TGTGCCAGCAGAGTAGCGGGAGGGACGCGGGAGCAGTACTTC.

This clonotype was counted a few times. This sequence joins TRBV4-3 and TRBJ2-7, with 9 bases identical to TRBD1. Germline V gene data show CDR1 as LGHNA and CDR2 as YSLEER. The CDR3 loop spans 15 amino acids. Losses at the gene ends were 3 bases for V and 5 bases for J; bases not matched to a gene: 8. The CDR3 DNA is TGCGCCAGCAGCCAGGGGACAGGGTGGGGCGACGAGCAGTACTTC. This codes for CASSQGTGWGDEQYF.